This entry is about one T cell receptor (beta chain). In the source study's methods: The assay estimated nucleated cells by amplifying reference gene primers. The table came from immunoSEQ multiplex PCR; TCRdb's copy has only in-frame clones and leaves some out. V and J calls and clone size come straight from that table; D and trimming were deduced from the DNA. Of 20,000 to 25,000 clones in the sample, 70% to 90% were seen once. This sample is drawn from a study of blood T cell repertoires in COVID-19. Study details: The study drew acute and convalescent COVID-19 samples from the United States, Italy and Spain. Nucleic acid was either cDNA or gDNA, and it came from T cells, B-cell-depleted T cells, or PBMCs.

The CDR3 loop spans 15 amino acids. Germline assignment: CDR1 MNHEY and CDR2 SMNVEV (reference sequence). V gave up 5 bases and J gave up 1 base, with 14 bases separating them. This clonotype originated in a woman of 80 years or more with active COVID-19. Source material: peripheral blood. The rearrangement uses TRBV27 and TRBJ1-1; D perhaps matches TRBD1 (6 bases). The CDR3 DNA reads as TGTGCCAGCAGTCCCGACAGGTTGACGAACACTGAAGCTTTCTTT. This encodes CASSPDRLTNTEAFF.